Listed here are 2 T cell receptor beta chains from one sample, sequenced in a study of blood T cell repertoires in COVID-19. Produced via immunoSEQ multiplex PCR; TCRdb's table is partial and in-frame only. The sample gives 230,000 or so clones, 88% of which show up once; 14% to 15% is in the top ten. Sequenced sample: PBMCs or T cells enriched from blood (not recorded which). The origin of the receptors is a woman between 50 and 59 years old with acute COVID-19.

This clone was found once. The chain uses TRBV7-8 and TRBJ1-1; tentatively, D is TRBD1 (6 bases). Per germline, CDR1 SGHVS and CDR2 FQNEAQ. Between the trimmed V and J ends, which lost 4 bases and 0 bases, there was a span of 12 bases. The CDR3 contains 15 residues. CDR3 sequence: CASSSYRVMNTEAFF. Written as DNA, the CDR3 is TGTGCCAGCAGCTCCTACAGGGTAATGAACACTGAAGCTTTCTTT.

This chain joins TRBV11-2 and TRBJ1-1, with D uncertain. In germline, CDR1 is SGHAT, CDR2 FQNNGV. This CDR3 is built from 14 residues. V was trimmed by 3 bases and J by 1 base, leaving 9 bases between them. CDR3 DNA: TGTGCCAGCAGCTTTGATCCGGGGAACACTGAAGCTTTCTTT. Protein sequence: CASSFDPGNTEAFF.